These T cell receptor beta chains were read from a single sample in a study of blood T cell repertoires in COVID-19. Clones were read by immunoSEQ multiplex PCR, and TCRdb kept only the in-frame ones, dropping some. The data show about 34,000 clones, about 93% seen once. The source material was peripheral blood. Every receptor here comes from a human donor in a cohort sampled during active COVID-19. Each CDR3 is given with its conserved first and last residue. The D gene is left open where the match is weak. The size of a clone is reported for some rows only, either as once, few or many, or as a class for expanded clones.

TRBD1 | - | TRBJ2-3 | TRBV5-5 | TGTGCCAGCAGCTCCCTACTGACAGGGAGAGATACGCAGTATTTT | CASSSLLTGRDTQYF
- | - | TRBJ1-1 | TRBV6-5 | TGTGCCAGCAGTTACCCGGGTAGGTCGACTGAAGCTTTCTTT | CASSYPGRSTEAFF
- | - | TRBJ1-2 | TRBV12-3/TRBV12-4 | TGTGCCAGCAGTTGGACAGAATCTGGCTACACCTTC | CASSWTESGYTF
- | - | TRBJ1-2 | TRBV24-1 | TGTGCCACCAGTGTACGGGGGATTTCCTATGGCTACACCTTC | CATSVRGISYGYTF
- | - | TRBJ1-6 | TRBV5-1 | TGCGCCAGCAGCTTGGGAATCTCCGGGGGAAATTCACCCCTCCACTTT | CASSLGISGGNSPLHF
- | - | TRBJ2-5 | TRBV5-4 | TGTGCCAGCAGCTTACAGCTCCAAGAGACCCAGTACTTC | CASSLQLQETQYF
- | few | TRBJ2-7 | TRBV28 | TGTGCCAGCAGTTTACTCAGGGATCCCCCCTACGAGCAGTACTTC | CASSLLRDPPYEQYF
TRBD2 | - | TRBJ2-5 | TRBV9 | TGTGCCAGCAGCGTACGCGGGGGGGCACGAGAGACCCAGTACTTC | CASSVRGGARETQYF
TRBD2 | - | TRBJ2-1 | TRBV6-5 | TGTGCCAGCAGTTCCGTAGCGGGTAACAATGAGCAGTTCTTC | CASSSVAGNNEQFF
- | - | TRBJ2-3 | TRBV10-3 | TGTGCCACCGAAGCCCGGGAGAGCGCAGATACGCAGTATTTT | CATEARESADTQYF
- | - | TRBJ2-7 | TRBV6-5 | TGTGCCAGCAGACGACTAGAAAGCTACGAGCAGTACTTC | CASRRLESYEQYF
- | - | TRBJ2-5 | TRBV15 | TGTGCCACCAGCAGAGACCTAGAGACCCAGTACTTC | CATSRDLETQYF
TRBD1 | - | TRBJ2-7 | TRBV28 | TGTGCCAGCAGGCCGACAGGGATCTACGAGCAGTACTTC | CASRPTGIYEQYF
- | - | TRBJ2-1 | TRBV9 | TGTGCCAGCAGCGTAGGTCTTTCGCAGGGGACCGACAATGAGCAGTTCTTC | CASSVGLSQGTDNEQFF
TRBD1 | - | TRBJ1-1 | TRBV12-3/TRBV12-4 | TGTGTATCAGGGGGGTCTCCAAACACTGAAGCTTTCTTT | CVSGGSPNTEAFF
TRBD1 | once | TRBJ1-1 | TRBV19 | TGTGCCAACACGCTGACAGGGAGGAACACTGAAGCTTTCTTT | CANTLTGRNTEAFF
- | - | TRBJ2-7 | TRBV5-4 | TGTGCCAGCAGCTTGTATGAGGGCCTGGACTACGAGCAGTACTTC | CASSLYEGLDYEQYF
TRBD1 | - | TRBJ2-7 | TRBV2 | TGTGCCAGCAGCGGGACAGGTTGGGCCGAGCAGTACTTC | CASSGTGWAEQYF
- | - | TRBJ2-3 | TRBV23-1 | TGCGCCAGCAGTCATGAGAGGCGTGACAGAGGAAGCACAGATACGCAGTATTTT | CASSHERRDRGSTDTQYF
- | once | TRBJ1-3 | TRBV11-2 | TGTGCCAGCAGCTTTACTCTACAGGGTCCTGGAAACACCATATATTTT | CASSFTLQGPGNTIYF
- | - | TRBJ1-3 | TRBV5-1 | TGCGCCAGCAGTGGAGGGGTGCCTGGAAACACCATATATTTT | CASSGGVPGNTIYF
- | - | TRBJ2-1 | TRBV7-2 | TGTGCCAGCAGCTTAGTCGCAGACTCCTACAATGAGCAGTTCTTC | CASSLVADSYNEQFF
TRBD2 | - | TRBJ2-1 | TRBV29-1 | TGCAGCGTCGCTACTCGAACTAGCGGGGGGAACAATGAGCAGTTCTTC | CSVATRTSGGNNEQFF
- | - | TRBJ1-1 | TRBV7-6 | TGTGCCAGCAGCTTAGCGGCGGGGGCAGACACTGAAGCTTTCTTT | CASSLAAGADTEAFF
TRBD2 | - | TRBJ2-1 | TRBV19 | TGTGCCAGTCAGCTAGCGGGGAGTCACTCCAATGAGCAGTTCTTC | CASQLAGSHSNEQFF
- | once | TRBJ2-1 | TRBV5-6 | TGTGCCAGCAGCTTGACAAGTGAGCAGTTCTTC | CASSLTSEQFF
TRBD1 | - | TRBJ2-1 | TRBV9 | TGTGCCAGCAGCGTAGGCGAACAGGGGAACAATGAGCAGTTCTTC | CASSVGEQGNNEQFF
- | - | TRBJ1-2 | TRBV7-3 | TGTGCCAGCAGCCTAGTAGGAGCTGGCTACACCTTC | CASSLVGAGYTF
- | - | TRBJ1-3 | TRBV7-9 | TGTGCCAGCAGCCCCCTCGGGGAAGCTGGAAACACCATATATTTT | CASSPLGEAGNTIYF
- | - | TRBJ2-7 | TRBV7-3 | TGTGCCAGCAGCACCCTGGGGGGGGCCCACGAGCAGTACTTC | CASSTLGGAHEQYF
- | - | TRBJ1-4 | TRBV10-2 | TGCGCCAGCAGTCGTACAACAGGGTACAATAATGAAAAACTGTTTTTT | CASSRTTGYNNEKLFF
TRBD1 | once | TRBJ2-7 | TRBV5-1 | TGCGCCAGCAGCCGCCAGGACAGGGTGGACGAGCAGTACTTC | CASSRQDRVDEQYF
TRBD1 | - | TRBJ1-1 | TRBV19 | TGTGCCAGTAATGACAGGGGGAACACTGAAGCTTTCTTT | CASNDRGNTEAFF
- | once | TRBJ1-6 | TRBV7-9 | TGTGCCAGCAGCTTAGATCCAGGGTTTGGTTCACCCCTCCACTTT | CASSLDPGFGSPLHF
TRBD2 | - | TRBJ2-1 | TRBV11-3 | TGTGCCAGCAGCTTAGGCGGAGCGGGGCACAATGAGCAGTTCTTC | CASSLGGAGHNEQFF
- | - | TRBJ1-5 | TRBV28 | TGTGCCAGCAGTTTAACGGTTCGTCGAATTCAGCTAGGGCGGGTTCAGCCCCAGCATTTT | CASSLTVRRIQLGRVQPQHF
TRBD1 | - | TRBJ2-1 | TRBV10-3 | TGTGCCATCAGCCGGGACAGCTCCTACAATGAGCAGTTCTTC | CAISRDSSYNEQFF
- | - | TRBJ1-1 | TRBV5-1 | TGCGCCAGCAGCTTGGAGGGCAGGGGAGAAACTGAAGCTTTCTTT | CASSLEGRGETEAFF
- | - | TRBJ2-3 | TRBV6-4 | TGTGCCAGCAGTGACTCTCTAGACACAGATACGCAGTATTTT | CASSDSLDTDTQYF
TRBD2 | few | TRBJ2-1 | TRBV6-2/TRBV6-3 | TGTGCCAGCAGTTACGTTACTAGCGGGTCTGACAATGAGCAGTTCTTC | CASSYVTSGSDNEQFF
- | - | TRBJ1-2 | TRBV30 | TGTGCCTGGAGTCCCTCGCACAGTGCCTATGGCTACACCTTC | CAWSPSHSAYGYTF
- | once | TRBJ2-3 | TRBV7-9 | TGTGCCAGCAGCTTTCAAGGGGGCACAGATACGCAGTATTTT | CASSFQGGTDTQYF
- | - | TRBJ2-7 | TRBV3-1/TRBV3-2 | TGTGCCAGCAGCCAAGCTCCTCCTAGCGCGAACGAGCAGTACTTC | CASSQAPPSANEQYF
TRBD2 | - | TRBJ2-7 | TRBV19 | TGTGCCAGTAGTCCTAGCGGGAGTTTCCACGAGCAGTACTTC | CASSPSGSFHEQYF
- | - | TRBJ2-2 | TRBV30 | TGTGCCTGGAGAGTCAGGGAACTCATCACCGGGGAGCTGTTTTTT | CAWRVRELITGELFF
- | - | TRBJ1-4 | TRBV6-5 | TGTGCCAGCAGTTGGCTTGCAGGGATTAATGAAAAACTGTTTTTT | CASSWLAGINEKLFF
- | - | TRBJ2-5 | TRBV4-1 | TGCGCCAGCAGCCAAGAGAGAGGAGGGAGCGGAGGAGAGACCCAGTACTTC | CASSQERGGSGGETQYF
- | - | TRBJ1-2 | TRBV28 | TGTGCCAGCAGTTTACGGGTAATTTATGGCTACACCTTC | CASSLRVIYGYTF
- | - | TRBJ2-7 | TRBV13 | TGTGCCAGCAGCCAGGGGTCTAGCGGTTCGAGCTCCTACGAGCAGTACTTC | CASSQGSSGSSSYEQYF
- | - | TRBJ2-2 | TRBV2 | TGTGCCAGCAGTGAAGAAGGGGTTGTAGGCACCGGGGAGCTGTTTTTT | CASSEEGVVGTGELFF
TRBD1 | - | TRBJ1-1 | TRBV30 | TGTGCCCAAATCCCCCAGACAGGGGAGAACACTGAAGCTTTCTTT | CAQIPQTGENTEAFF
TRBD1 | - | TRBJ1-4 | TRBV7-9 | TGTGCCAGCAGCCCTAGAACGGGACAGGGTGCAACTAATGAAAAACTGTTTTTT | CASSPRTGQGATNEKLFF
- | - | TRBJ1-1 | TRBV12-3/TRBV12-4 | TGTGCCAGCAGTTTAGGCGTTGAAGCTTTCTTT | CASSLGVEAFF
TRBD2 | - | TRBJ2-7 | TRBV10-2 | TGCGCCAGCAGTGAGTCTCGCGGGAGGCCGTTCTACGAGCAGTACTTC | CASSESRGRPFYEQYF
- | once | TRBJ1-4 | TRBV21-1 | TGTGCCAGCAGCCCGGTGGGGACACGACATGAAAAACTGTTTTTT | CASSPVGTRHEKLFF
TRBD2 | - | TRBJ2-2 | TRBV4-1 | TGCGCCAGCAGCCACAGGGAGGGAGGCGGGGAGCTGTTTTTT | CASSHREGGGELFF
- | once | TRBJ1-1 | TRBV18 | TGTGCCAGCGCTACTCAGGGTGTGAACACTGAAGCTTTCTTT | CASATQGVNTEAFF